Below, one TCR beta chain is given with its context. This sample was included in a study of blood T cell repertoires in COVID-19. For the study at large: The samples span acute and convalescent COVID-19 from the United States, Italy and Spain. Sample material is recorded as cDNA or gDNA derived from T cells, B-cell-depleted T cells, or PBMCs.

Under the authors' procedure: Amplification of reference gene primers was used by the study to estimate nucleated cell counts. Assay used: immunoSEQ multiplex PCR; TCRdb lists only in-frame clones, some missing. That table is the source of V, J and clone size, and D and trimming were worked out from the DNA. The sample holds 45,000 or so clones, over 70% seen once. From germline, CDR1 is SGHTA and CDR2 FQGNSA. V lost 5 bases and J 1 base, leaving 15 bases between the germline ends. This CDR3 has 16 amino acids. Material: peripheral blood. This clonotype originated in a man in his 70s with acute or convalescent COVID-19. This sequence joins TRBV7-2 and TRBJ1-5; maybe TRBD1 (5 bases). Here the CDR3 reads CASSTPQGTSNQPQHF. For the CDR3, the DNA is TGTGCCAGCAGCACACCCCAGGGAACCAGCAATCAGCCCCAGCATTTT.